This T cell receptor (beta chain) was obtained from a study of blood T cell repertoires in COVID-19. Study summary: COVID-19 samples collected from the United States, Italy and Spain covered acute and convalescent phases. T cells, B-cell-depleted T cells, or PBMCs supplied cDNA or gDNA.

The J segment lost 5 bases and the V segment lost 8 bases, leaving 0 bases of the junction unmatched. The CDR3 loop spans 12 amino acids. From germline, CDR1 is SNHLY and CDR2 FYNNEI. Cohort placement rested on clinical history that participants reported themselves. Sequencing was performed with immunoSEQ multiplex PCR; in TCRdb, only in-frame clones are kept and a portion is missing. The table lists about 200,000 clones, about 86% of them singletons. The genes are TRBV2 and TRBJ2-7, with 13 bases fitting TRBD2. The receptor's source is a man aged 35-49 years who had recovered from COVID-19. Sequences were obtained from PBMCs or T cells enriched from blood (not recorded which). The CDR3 protein is CASGTSGDEQYF. CDR3 nucleotides: TGTGCCAGCGGGACTAGCGGGGACGAGCAGTACTTC.